This T cell receptor beta chain is drawn from a study of blood T cell repertoires in COVID-19. Study context: Spain, Italy and the United States supplied samples that represented acute and convalescent COVID-19. PBMCs, B-cell-depleted T cells, or T cells provided the cDNA or gDNA that made up the material.

This CDR3 comprises 13 residues. Germline CDR1 and CDR2: SEHNR and FQNEAQ (reference sequence). Trimming removed 3 bases from V and 8 bases from J, with 13 bases in between. In the authors' workflow: Reference gene primer amplification yielded estimated nucleated cell counts. Some clones are missing from TCRdb's copy, which holds only in-frame ones; the method was immunoSEQ multiplex PCR. Clone size and V and J calls were adopted from that table, with D and trimming inferred from the DNA. This table holds roughly 410,000 clones, around 89% found once. The sample was peripheral blood. The V and J genes are TRBV7-9 and TRBJ1-2; D is undetermined. The clonotype originates from a man in his forties with acute or convalescent COVID-19. For the CDR3, the DNA is TGTGCCAGCAGCTTTAGCCCACTATGGGGCTACACCTTC. Protein: CASSFSPLWGYTF.